This TCR beta chain appears in the sequencing data of a study of T cells in localized non-small cell lung cancer. TCRdb keeps only in-frame clones here, not all; method: immunoSEQ multiplex PCR. The sample yields over 30,000 clones, just over 85% seen once. This receptor was obtained from a male donor aged 60 or over with stage II lung adenocarcinoma. Sample: peripheral blood mononuclear cells, taken before any cancer treatment.

CDR3 protein: CASSLEGAGGREQYF. CDR3 bases: TGTGCCAGCAGCTTAGAGGGGGCGGGAGGGCGTGAGCAGTACTTC. V usage is TRBV11-2 and J usage is TRBJ2-7, with 9 bases aligning to TRBD2. The V segment lost 0 bases and the J segment 7 bases; nucleotides outside the gene matches: 7. The CDR3 sequence is 15 residues long. Germline CDR1 is SGHAT and CDR2 is FQNNGV.